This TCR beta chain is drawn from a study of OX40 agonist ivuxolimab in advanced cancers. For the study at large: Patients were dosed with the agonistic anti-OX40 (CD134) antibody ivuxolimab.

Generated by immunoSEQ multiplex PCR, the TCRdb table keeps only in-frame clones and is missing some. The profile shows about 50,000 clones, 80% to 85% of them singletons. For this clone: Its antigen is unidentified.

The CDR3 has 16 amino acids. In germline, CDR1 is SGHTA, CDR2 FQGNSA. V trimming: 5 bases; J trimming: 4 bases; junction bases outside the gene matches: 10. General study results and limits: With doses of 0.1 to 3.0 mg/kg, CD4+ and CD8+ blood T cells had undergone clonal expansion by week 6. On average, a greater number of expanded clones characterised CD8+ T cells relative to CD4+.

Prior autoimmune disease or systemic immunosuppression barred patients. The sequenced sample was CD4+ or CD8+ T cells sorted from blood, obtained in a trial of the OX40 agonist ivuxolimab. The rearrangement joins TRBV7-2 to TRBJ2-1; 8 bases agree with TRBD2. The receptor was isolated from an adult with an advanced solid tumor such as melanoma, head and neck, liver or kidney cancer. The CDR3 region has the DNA TGTGCCAGCAGCCAAACGCGGGGGGCAAGGTACAATGAGCAGTTCTTC. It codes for CASSQTRGARYNEQFF.